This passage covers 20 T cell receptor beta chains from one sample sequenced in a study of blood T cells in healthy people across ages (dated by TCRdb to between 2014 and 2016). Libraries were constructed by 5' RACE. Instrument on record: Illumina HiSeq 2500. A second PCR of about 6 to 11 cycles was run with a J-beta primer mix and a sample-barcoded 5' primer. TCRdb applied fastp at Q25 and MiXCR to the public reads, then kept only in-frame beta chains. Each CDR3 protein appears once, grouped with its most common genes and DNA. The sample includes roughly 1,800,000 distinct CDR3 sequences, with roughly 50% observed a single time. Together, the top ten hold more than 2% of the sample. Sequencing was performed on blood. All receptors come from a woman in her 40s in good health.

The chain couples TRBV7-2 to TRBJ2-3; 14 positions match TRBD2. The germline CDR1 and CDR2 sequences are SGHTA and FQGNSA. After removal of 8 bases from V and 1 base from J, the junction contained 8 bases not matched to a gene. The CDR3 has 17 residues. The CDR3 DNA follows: TGTGCCAGCTTAAGGGGGGGACTAGCGGGGGGCACAGATACGCAGTATTTT. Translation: CASLRGGLAGGTDTQYF.

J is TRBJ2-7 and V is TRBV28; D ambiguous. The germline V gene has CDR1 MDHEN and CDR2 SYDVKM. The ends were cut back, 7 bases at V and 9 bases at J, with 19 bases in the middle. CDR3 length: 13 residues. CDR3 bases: TGTGCCAGCAACCAAATATGGGGTGGCGGGCAGTACTTC. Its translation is CASNQIWGGGQYF.

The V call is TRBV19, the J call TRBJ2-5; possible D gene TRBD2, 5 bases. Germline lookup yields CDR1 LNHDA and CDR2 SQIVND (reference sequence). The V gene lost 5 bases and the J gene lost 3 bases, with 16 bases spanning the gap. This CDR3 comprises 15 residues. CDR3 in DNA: TGTGCCAGTAGTTCATGGAGCGGCACAGAAGAGACCCAGTACTTC. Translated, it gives CASSSWSGTEETQYF.

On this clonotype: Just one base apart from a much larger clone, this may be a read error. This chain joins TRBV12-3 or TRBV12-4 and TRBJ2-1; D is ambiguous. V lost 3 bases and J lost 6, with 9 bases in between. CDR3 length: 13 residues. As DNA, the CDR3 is TGTGCCAGCAGTTTCCCCCGTGGCAATGAGCAGTTCTTC. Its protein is CASSFPRGNEQFF.

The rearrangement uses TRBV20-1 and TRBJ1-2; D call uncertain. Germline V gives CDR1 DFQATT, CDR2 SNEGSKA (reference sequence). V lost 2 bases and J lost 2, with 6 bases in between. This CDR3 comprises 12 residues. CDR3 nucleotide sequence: TGCAGTGCTAGATTCGGAAACTATGGCTACACCTTC. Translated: CSARFGNYGYTF.

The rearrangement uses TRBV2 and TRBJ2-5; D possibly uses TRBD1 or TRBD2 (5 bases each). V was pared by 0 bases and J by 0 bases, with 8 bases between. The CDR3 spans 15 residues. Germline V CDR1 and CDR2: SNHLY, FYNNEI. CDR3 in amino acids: CASSEARGNQETQYF. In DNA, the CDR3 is TGTGCCAGCAGTGAAGCGAGGGGAAACCAAGAGACCCAGTACTTC.

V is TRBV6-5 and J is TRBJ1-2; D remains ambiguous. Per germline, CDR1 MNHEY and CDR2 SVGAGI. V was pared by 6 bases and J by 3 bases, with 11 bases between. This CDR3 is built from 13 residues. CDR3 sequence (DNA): TGTGCCAGCAGCCCGATTGTCGACTATGGCTACACCTTC. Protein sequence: CASSPIVDYGYTF.

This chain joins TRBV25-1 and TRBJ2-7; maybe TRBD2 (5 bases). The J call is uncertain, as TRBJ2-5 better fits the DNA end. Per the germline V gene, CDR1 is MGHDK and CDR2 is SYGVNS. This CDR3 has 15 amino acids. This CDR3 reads CASSEYAGTQETQYF. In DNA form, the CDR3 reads TGTGCCAGCAGTGAATACGCGGGTACCCAGGAGACCCAGTACTTC.

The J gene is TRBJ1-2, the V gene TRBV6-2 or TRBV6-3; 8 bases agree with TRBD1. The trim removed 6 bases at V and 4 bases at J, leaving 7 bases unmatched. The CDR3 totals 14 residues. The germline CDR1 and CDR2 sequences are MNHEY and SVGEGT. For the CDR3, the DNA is TGTGCCAGCAGACGACAGGGGCCAACCTATGGCTACACCTTC. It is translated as CASRRQGPTYGYTF.

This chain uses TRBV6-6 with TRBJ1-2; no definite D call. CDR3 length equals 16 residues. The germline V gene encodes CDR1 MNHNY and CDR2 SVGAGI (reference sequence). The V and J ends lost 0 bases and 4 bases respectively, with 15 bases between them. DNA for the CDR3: TGTGCCAGCAGTTACTCGGGCCAGAGAGCGTCCTATGGCTACACCTTC. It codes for CASSYSGQRASYGYTF.

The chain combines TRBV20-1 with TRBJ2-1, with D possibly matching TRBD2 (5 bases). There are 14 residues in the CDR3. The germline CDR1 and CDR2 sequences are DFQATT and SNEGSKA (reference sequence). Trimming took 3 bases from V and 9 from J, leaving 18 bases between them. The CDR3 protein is CSASPRGSRGEQFF. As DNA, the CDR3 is TGCAGTGCTAGCCCCCGGGGAAGTCGGGGTGAGCAGTTCTTC.

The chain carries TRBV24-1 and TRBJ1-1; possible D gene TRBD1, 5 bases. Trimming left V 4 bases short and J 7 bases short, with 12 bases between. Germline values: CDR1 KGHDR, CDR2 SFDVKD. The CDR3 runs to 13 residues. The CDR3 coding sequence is TGTGCCACCAGTGAACAGATTGGGGGTGAAGCTTTCTTT. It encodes CATSEQIGGEAFF.

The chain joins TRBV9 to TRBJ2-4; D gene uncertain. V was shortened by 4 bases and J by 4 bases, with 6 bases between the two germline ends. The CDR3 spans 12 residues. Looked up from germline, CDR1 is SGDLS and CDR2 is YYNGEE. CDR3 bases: TGTGCCAGCAGCCCAGAGAAAAACATTCAGTACTTC. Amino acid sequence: CASSPEKNIQYF.

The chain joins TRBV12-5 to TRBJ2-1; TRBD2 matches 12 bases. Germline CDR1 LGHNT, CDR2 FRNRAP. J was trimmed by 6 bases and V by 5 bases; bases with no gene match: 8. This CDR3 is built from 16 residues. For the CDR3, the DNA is TGTGCTAGTGGTATTCCGGGACTAGCGGGTCGCAATGAGCAGTTCTTC. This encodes CASGIPGLAGRNEQFF. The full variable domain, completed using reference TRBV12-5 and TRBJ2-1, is DARVTQTPRHKVTEMGQEVTMRCQPILGHNTVFWYRQTMMQGLELLAYFRNRAPLDDSGMPKDRFSAEMPDATLATLKIQPSEPRDSAVYFCASGIPGLAGRNEQFFGPGTRLTVL.

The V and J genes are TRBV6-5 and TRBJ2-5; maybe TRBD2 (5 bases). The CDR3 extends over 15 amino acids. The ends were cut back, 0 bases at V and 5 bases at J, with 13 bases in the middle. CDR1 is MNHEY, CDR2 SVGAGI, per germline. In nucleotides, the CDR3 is TGTGCCAGCAGTTACTCGGCAGGAGGAGTGGAGACCCAGTACTTC. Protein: CASSYSAGGVETQYF.

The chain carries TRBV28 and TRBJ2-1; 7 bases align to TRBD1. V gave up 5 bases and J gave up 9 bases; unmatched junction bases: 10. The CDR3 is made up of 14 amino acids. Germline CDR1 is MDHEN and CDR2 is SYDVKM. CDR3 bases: TGTGCCAGCAGTCTGAACAGGGGATTGAGTGAGCAGTTCTTC. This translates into CASSLNRGLSEQFF.

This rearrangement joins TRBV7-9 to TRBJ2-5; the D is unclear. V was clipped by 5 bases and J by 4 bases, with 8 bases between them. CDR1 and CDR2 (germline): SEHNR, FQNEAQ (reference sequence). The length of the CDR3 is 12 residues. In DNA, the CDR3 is TGTGCCAGCAGCCGTTCGCCAGAGACCCAGTACTTC. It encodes CASSRSPETQYF.

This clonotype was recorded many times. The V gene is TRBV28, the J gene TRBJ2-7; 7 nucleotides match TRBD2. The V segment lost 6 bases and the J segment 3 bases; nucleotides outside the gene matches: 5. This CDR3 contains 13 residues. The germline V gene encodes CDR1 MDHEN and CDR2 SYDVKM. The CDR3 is CASSSGGGYEQYF. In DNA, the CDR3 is TGTGCCAGCAGCTCGGGGGGAGGCTACGAGCAGTACTTC. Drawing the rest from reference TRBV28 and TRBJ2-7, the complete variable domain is DVKVTQSSRYLVKRTGEKVFLECVQDMDHENMFWYRQDPGLGLRLIYFSYDVKMKEKGDIPEGYSVSREKKERFSLILESASTNQTSMYLCASSSGGGYEQYFGPGTRLTVT.

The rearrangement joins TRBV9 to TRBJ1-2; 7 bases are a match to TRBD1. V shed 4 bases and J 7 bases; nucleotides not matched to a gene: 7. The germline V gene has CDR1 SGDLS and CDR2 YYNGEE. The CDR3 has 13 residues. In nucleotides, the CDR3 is TGTGCCAGCAGCCGGGACAGTACGCTTGGCTACACCTTC. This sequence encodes CASSRDSTLGYTF.

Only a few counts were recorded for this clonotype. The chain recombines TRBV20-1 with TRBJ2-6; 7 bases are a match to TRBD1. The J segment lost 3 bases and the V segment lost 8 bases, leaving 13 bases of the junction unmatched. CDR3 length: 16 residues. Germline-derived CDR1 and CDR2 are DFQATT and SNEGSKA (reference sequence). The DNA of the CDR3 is TGCAGTCCCCTTTATCGACAGGGTTATGGGGCCAACGTCCTGACTTTC. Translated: CSPLYRQGYGANVLTF.